The 10 T cell receptor beta chains below were found in one sample sequenced in a study of T cell responses to AZD1222 COVID-19 vaccine. The table came from immunoSEQ multiplex PCR; TCRdb's copy has only in-frame clones and leaves some out. The sample records tens of thousands of clones, around 86% being singletons. The sequenced sample was peripheral blood, obtained on day 0 of AZD1222 vaccination. These receptors came from an adult in good health.

The V call is TRBV6-5, the J call TRBJ2-1; TRBD2 agrees at 9 bases. Unmatched junction bases numbered 12, after V lost 6 bases and J lost 15 bases. Germline V lookup: CDR1 MNHEY, CDR2 SVGAGI. CDR3 length: 13 amino acids. Written as DNA, the CDR3 is TGTGCCAGCAGCCGTACCCAGCGGGAGGAGTCGTTCTTC. It specifies CASSRTQREESFF.

This chain connects TRBV28 to TRBJ2-5; 7 bases map to TRBD2. The CDR3 extends over 15 amino acids. The V gene end was trimmed by 5 bases and the J gene end by 8 bases; junction bases not matched to a gene: 14. The germline gives CDR1 MDHEN, CDR2 SYDVKM. The CDR3 nucleotides read TGTGCCAGCAGTACCGGGGCGGCGGGAGCTGTTACCCAGTACTTC. It translates to CASSTGAAGAVTQYF. Supplemented by reference TRBV28 and TRBJ2-5, the full variable domain reads DVKVTQSSRYLVKRTGEKVFLECVQDMDHENMFWYRQDPGLGLRLIYFSYDVKMKEKGDIPEGYSVSREKKERFSLILESASTNQTSMYLCASSTGAAGAVTQYFGPGTRLLVL.

The chain recombines TRBV6-5 with TRBJ2-1, with D unresolved. Trimming left V 3 bases short and J 8 bases short, with 11 bases between. The CDR3 covers 13 residues. Germline loops: CDR1 MNHEY, CDR2 SVGAGI. The CDR3 is CASSYNLGHEQFF. CDR3 in DNA: TGTGCCAGCAGTTATAACCTAGGGCATGAGCAGTTCTTC.

The table lists this clone with a count of one. Other DNA sequences from this sample encode an identical CDR3 as well. DNA for the CDR3: TGCGCCAGCAGCTTGGCAGGGGGCGGCCAGCCCCAGCATTTT. It yields the protein CASSLAGGGQPQHF. V gene TRBV5-1 combines with J gene TRBJ1-5, with TRBD1 matching 8 bases. Germline V gene data show CDR1 as SGHRS and CDR2 as YFSETQ. This CDR3 contains 14 residues. V was pared by 0 bases and J by 7 bases, with 3 bases of the junction left unmatched.

The chain is built from TRBV6-6 and TRBJ1-2; 10 bases line up with TRBD1. Germline loops: CDR1 MNHNY, CDR2 SVGAGI (reference sequence). This CDR3 has 14 residues. Germline trimming cut 7 bases from V and 2 bases from J; bases unmatched to any gene: 4. The CDR3 bases are TGTGCCAGCACCGACAGGGGGCGGAACTATGGCTACACCTTC. Translation gives CASTDRGRNYGYTF.

In its sample, this clone was seen once. This chain links TRBV16 with TRBJ1-3; D is undetermined. Trimming took off 3 bases at V and 0 bases at J, with 9 bases between the two ends. Germline V gene data show CDR1 as KGHSY and CDR2 as FQNENV. This CDR3 contains 15 residues. The CDR3 here is CASSQQDFSGNTIYF. The CDR3 nucleotides are TGTGCCAGCAGCCAGCAGGATTTCTCTGGAAACACCATATATTTT.

The chain has TRBV4-1 and TRBJ2-7; 11 nucleotides agree with TRBD1. The CDR3 covers 16 residues. Unmatched junction bases numbered 8, after V lost 5 bases and J lost 2 bases. Germline V gene sequence: CDR1 MGHRA, CDR2 YSYEKL. This chain's CDR3 is CASSSRPGQGAYEQYF. The CDR3 DNA follows: TGCGCCAGCAGCTCAAGACCGGGACAGGGGGCCTACGAGCAGTACTTC.

This chain links TRBV29-1 with TRBJ1-1, with D uncertain. The V and J ends lost 4 bases and 5 bases respectively, with 11 bases between them. The CDR3 has 12 residues. Germline V CDR1 and CDR2: SQVTM, ANQGSEA. CDR3 loop: CSVANGKTEAFF. DNA of the CDR3: TGCAGCGTTGCGAACGGGAAGACTGAAGCTTTCTTT.

Here the CDR3 reads CASSYPRYGTGGESTGNTIYF. The CDR3 DNA is TGTGCCAGCAGCTACCCCCGTTACGGGACAGGGGGCGAATCGACTGGAAACACCATATATTTT. V gene TRBV7-8 combines with J gene TRBJ1-3; 12 nucleotides match TRBD1. Germline lookup yields CDR1 SGHVS and CDR2 FQNEAQ. Germline trimming cut 4 bases from V and 2 bases from J; bases unmatched to any gene: 18. The CDR3 spans 21 residues.

The DNA for the CDR3 is TGTGCCAGTAGTATCGGATTGGGGCCTTCCTACGAGCAGTACTTC. This encodes CASSIGLGPSYEQYF. The chain couples TRBV19 to TRBJ2-7; the D gene is possibly TRBD1 (5 bases). The germline V gene encodes CDR1 LNHDA and CDR2 SQIVND (reference sequence). Trimming left V 3 bases short and J 1 base short, with 13 bases between. This CDR3 contains 15 residues.